This T cell receptor (beta chain) was captured by sequencing in a study of T cells expressing NK-cell markers. The CDR3 contains 14 residues. A 5'RACE template switching approach incorporating UMIs was used to make TCR beta cDNA. TCRdb reworked the 5' RACE reads into one entry per CDR3 protein, no DNA. The sample table includes about 300,000 distinct CDR3 sequences. The chain uses TRBV12-3 or TRBV12-4 and TRBJ1-1. The origin of this receptor is a woman aged 18-70 years in good health. The sample consisted of blood T cells: a sorted CD56 or NKG2C T cell subset, CD4+ or CD8+ T cells, or bulk PBMC T cells (not recorded which). CDR3 sequence: CASMGQGSNTEAFF.